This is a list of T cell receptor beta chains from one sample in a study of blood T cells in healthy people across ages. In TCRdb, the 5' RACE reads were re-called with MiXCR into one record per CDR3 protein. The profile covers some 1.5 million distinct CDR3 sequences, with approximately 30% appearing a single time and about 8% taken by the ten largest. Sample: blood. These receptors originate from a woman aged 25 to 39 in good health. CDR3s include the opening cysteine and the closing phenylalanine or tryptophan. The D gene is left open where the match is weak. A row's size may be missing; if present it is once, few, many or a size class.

CDR3nt: TGCAGCGTTGACGATCGGGGGGCTAGGAGGAACGAGCAGTACTTC; CDR3aa: CSVDDRGARRNEQYF; v_gene: TRBV29-1; abundance: many; j_gene: TRBJ2-7; d_gene: .
CDR3nt: TGTGCCAGCAGAACAGGGGAGCGCACCGGGGAGCTGTTTTTT; CDR3aa: CASRTGERTGELFF; v_gene: TRBV12-3/TRBV12-4; abundance: .; j_gene: TRBJ2-2; d_gene: TRBD1
CDR3nt: TGTGCCAGCAGCCAACGGATGAGTAAAGATGAAAAACTGTTTTTT; CDR3aa: CASSQRMSKDEKLFF; v_gene: TRBV6-5; abundance: few; j_gene: TRBJ1-4; d_gene: .
CDR3nt: TGTGCCAGCAGCTTAGAACTAGCGAAGAATGAGCAGTTCTTC; CDR3aa: CASSLELAKNEQFF; v_gene: TRBV7-9; abundance: .; j_gene: TRBJ2-1; d_gene: TRBD2
CDR3nt: TGTGCCTGTCAGTCGCTAGCGTTTTCCTACGAGCAGTACTTC; CDR3aa: CACQSLAFSYEQYF; v_gene: TRBV30; abundance: .; j_gene: TRBJ2-7; d_gene: .
CDR3nt: TGTGCCAGCAGTTACAGACAGAGATTCACAGATACGCAGTATTTT; CDR3aa: CASSYRQRFTDTQYF; v_gene: TRBV6-5; abundance: .; j_gene: TRBJ2-3; d_gene: .
CDR3nt: TGCAGTGCTAGAAAAGCTCTAGTGGGGTCCGAGACCCAGTACTTC; CDR3aa: CSARKALVGSETQYF; v_gene: TRBV20-1; abundance: .; j_gene: TRBJ2-5; d_gene: .
CDR3nt: TGTGCCAGCAGCCTCAGGGGAAGACTAGTCACCTACAATAAGCAGTTCTTC; CDR3aa: CASSLRGRLVTYNKQFF; v_gene: TRBV3-1; abundance: .; j_gene: TRBJ2-1; d_gene: .
CDR3nt: TGTGCCAGCGCGGGGAACATTCAGTACTTC; CDR3aa: CASAGNIQYF; v_gene: TRBV7-9; abundance: .; j_gene: TRBJ2-4; d_gene: .
CDR3nt: TGTGCCAGCAGCCCAGGGACTAGCGGGGGGGCTAGCCCGACAGATACGCAGTATTTT; CDR3aa: CASSPGTSGGASPTDTQYF; v_gene: TRBV7-3; abundance: .; j_gene: TRBJ2-3; d_gene: TRBD2
CDR3nt: TGCGCCAGCAGCCAAGATGGATCTGAACTCTACAATGAGCAGTACTTC; CDR3aa: CASSQDGSELYNEQYF; v_gene: TRBV4-1; abundance: few; j_gene: TRBJ2-7; d_gene: .
CDR3nt: TGTGCCAGCAGCGCCCAGACAGGGGGCGGCTACACCTTC; CDR3aa: CASSAQTGGGYTF; v_gene: TRBV12-3/TRBV12-4; abundance: many; j_gene: TRBJ1-2; d_gene: TRBD1
CDR3nt: TGCGCCAGCAGCCAAGACGGGGCAGCCTCCTACGAGCAGTACTTC; CDR3aa: CASSQDGAASYEQYF; v_gene: TRBV4-3; abundance: .; j_gene: TRBJ2-7; d_gene: .
CDR3nt: TGTGCCACCAGCGGAGCGGGGGCAACACAAGAGACCCAGTACTTC; CDR3aa: CATSGAGATQETQYF; v_gene: TRBV15; abundance: few; j_gene: TRBJ2-5; d_gene: TRBD2
CDR3nt: TGCGCCAGCAGCTTGGGGGCGGGACCCCCGGGGACTGAGCCCCAGCATTTT; CDR3aa: CASSLGAGPPGTEPQHF; v_gene: TRBV5-1; abundance: many; j_gene: TRBJ1-5; d_gene: .
CDR3nt: TGTGTCAGCCGGGTGGGGGCCCCGAAGAACACTGAAGCTTTCTTT; CDR3aa: CVSRVGAPKNTEAFF; v_gene: TRBV12-3/TRBV12-4; abundance: .; j_gene: TRBJ1-1; d_gene: .
CDR3nt: TGCGCCAGCAGCTTGTTAGTCCCCGGACGCGCTGTCGAGCAGTTCTTC; CDR3aa: CASSLLVPGRAVEQFF; v_gene: TRBV5-1; abundance: .; j_gene: TRBJ2-1; d_gene: .
CDR3nt: TGTGCCAGCAGCTTAGGGGAGTGGGAGACCCAGTACTTC; CDR3aa: CASSLGEWETQYF; v_gene: TRBV12-3/TRBV12-4; abundance: many; j_gene: TRBJ2-5; d_gene: .
CDR3nt: TGCGCCAGCAGTATCAAGCGGGAGGGCAATGAGCAGTTCTTC; CDR3aa: CASSIKREGNEQFF; v_gene: TRBV5-1; abundance: few; j_gene: TRBJ2-1; d_gene: TRBD2
CDR3nt: TGTGCCAGCAGTCGACAGGATTCTAACTATGGCTACACCTTC; CDR3aa: CASSRQDSNYGYTF; v_gene: TRBV6-5; abundance: few; j_gene: TRBJ1-2; d_gene: .
CDR3nt: TGTGCCGTCGGGAGGGACGAGCAGTACTTC; CDR3aa: CAVGRDEQYF; v_gene: TRBV27; abundance: .; j_gene: TRBJ2-7; d_gene: TRBD2
CDR3nt: TGCGCCAGCAGCCAAGATCCTCCGGCGGAAGCCTACGAGCAGTACTTC; CDR3aa: CASSQDPPAEAYEQYF; v_gene: TRBV4-1; abundance: .; j_gene: TRBJ2-7; d_gene: .
CDR3nt: TGTGCCAGCAGCTTAGGTCCAGGGGGCAATAATTCACCCCTCCACTTT; CDR3aa: CASSLGPGGNNSPLHF; v_gene: TRBV7-2; abundance: few; j_gene: TRBJ1-6; d_gene: TRBD1
CDR3nt: TGTGCCAGTTGTCGGACTAGCGGGGGCTACGAGCAGTACTTC; CDR3aa: CASCRTSGGYEQYF; v_gene: TRBV6-6; abundance: .; j_gene: TRBJ2-7; d_gene: TRBD2
CDR3nt: TGTGCCAGCAATTCACCAGGGCAGGGGGCCACTGAAGCTTTCTTT; CDR3aa: CASNSPGQGATEAFF; v_gene: TRBV6-2/TRBV6-3; abundance: .; j_gene: TRBJ1-1; d_gene: TRBD1
CDR3nt: TGTGCCAGCAGCCCCCGGCTTAGCGGGGTGTCCCAGGAGACCCAGTACTTC; CDR3aa: CASSPRLSGVSQETQYF; v_gene: TRBV7-9; abundance: .; j_gene: TRBJ2-5; d_gene: TRBD2
CDR3nt: TGTGCCAGTAGTGAGGGAAAATACAATGAGCAGTTCTTC; CDR3aa: CASSEGKYNEQFF; v_gene: TRBV19; abundance: many; j_gene: TRBJ2-1; d_gene: .
CDR3nt: TGCAGTGCTAGGACTAGCACAAATACGCAGTATTTT; CDR3aa: CSARTSTNTQYF; v_gene: TRBV20-1; abundance: .; j_gene: TRBJ2-3; d_gene: TRBD2
CDR3nt: TGTGCCAGCAGTTCACCAGGATCTAGCACAGATACGCAGTATTTT; CDR3aa: CASSSPGSSTDTQYF; v_gene: TRBV12-3/TRBV12-4; abundance: .; j_gene: TRBJ2-3; d_gene: .
CDR3nt: TGCAGCGTTGATGTGCAGGAAAAGCCGCAGTATTTT; CDR3aa: CSVDVQEKPQYF; v_gene: TRBV29-1; abundance: many; j_gene: TRBJ2-3; d_gene: .
CDR3nt: TGTGCCAGCAGCTTTGACGAGCAGTACTTC; CDR3aa: CASSFDEQYF; v_gene: TRBV7-3; abundance: many; j_gene: TRBJ2-7; d_gene: .
CDR3nt: TGTGCCAGCAGCCATGCCGGGACTTCCCAGTTCTTC; CDR3aa: CASSHAGTSQFF; v_gene: TRBV3-1; abundance: few; j_gene: TRBJ2-1; d_gene: .